One sample yielded the 29 T cell receptor beta chains listed below, sequenced in a study of T cell responses to AZD1222 COVID-19 vaccine. Using immunoSEQ multiplex PCR, the repertoire was profiled, and TCRdb retains in-frame clones only, with some absent. The profile shows 140,000 to 150,000 clones, about nine tenths of them singletons. Sequenced material: peripheral blood, taken on day 0 of AZD1222 vaccination. All receptors derive from an adult in good health.

The V and J genes are TRBV20-1 and TRBJ1-2; no clear D gene. This CDR3 has 13 amino acids. Germline values: CDR1 DFQATT, CDR2 SNEGSKA (reference sequence). Trimming shortened V by 3 bases and J by 4 bases, and 12 bases separated the two germline ends. The CDR3 DNA sequence: TGCAGTGCTAGTATCCGGGCAGGCTATGGCTACACCTTC. Its protein is CSASIRAGYGYTF.

The gene calls are TRBV19 and TRBJ1-2, with TRBD1 identical over 9 bases. This CDR3 comprises 14 residues. Germline trimming cut 5 bases from V and 4 bases from J; bases unmatched to any gene: 5. CDR1 is LNHDA and CDR2 is SQIVND in the germline V gene (reference sequence). CDR3 in amino acids: CASSRTGVFYGYTF. The CDR3 region has the DNA TGTGCCAGTAGTCGGACAGGGGTATTCTATGGCTACACCTTC.

The chain employs TRBV6-5 and TRBJ2-7; TRBD1 matches at 7 bases. J was trimmed by 0 bases and V by 0 bases; bases with no gene match: 2. This CDR3 contains 15 residues. Germline V gives CDR1 MNHEY, CDR2 SVGAGI. The CDR3: CASSYSGQSSYEQYF. The CDR3 DNA reads as TGTGCCAGCAGTTACTCGGGACAGAGCTCCTACGAGCAGTACTTC.

The V and J genes are TRBV9 and TRBJ2-2; tentatively, D is TRBD1 (5 bases). From germline, CDR1 is SGDLS and CDR2 YYNGEE. V was shortened by 0 bases and J by 4 bases, with 16 bases between the two germline ends. This CDR3 comprises 17 residues. The CDR3, as DNA: TGTGCCAGCAGCGTAGACCCGACAGTGAGTGTCACCGGGGAGCTGTTTTTT. It is translated as CASSVDPTVSVTGELFF.

The rearrangement links TRBV9 to TRBJ1-3, with no clear D. The germline CDR1 and CDR2 sequences are SGDLS and YYNGEE. This CDR3 spans 16 amino acids. Trimming took 0 bases from V and 0 from J, leaving 10 bases between them. The CDR3 DNA is TGTGCCAGCAGCGTAGGGGGAGTCACCTCTGGAAACACCATATATTTT. Its protein product is CASSVGGVTSGNTIYF.

This chain links TRBV5-1 with TRBJ1-1, with TRBD1 identical over 9 bases. Losses at the gene ends were 4 bases for V and 1 base for J; bases not matched to a gene: 11. Germline V gene lookup returns CDR1 SGHRS and CDR2 YFSETQ. The CDR3 spans 17 residues. The CDR3 protein is CASSPRWDRERNTEAFF. In DNA, the CDR3 is TGCGCCAGCAGCCCCCGCTGGGACAGGGAGAGGAACACTGAAGCTTTCTTT.

J is TRBJ1-6 and V is TRBV5-1, with D perhaps matching TRBD1 (5 bases). The CDR3 runs to 15 residues. The ends were cut back, 0 bases at V and 9 bases at J, with 13 bases in the middle. Germline V CDR1 and CDR2: SGHRS, YFSETQ. DNA for the CDR3: TGCGCCAGCAGCTTGGATTCGGGGGTGGGTTCACCCCTCCACTTT. Translation gives CASSLDSGVGSPLHF.

The V and J genes are TRBV4-1 and TRBJ1-1; D not certain. V lost 2 bases to trimming and J lost 11 bases, with 15 bases between them. Germline CDR1 is MGHRA and CDR2 is YSYEKL. This CDR3 is 13 amino acids long. CDR3 sequence reads: CASSQILPRDAFF. The CDR3 DNA sequence: TGCGCCAGCAGCCAAATTCTTCCCCGAGACGCTTTCTTT.

The CDR3 region has the DNA TGTGCCATCAGAGGGACAGGAGTTAATTCACCCCTCCACTTT. This codes for CAIRGTGVNSPLHF. The V and J genes are TRBV10-3 and TRBJ1-6, with 8 bases aligning to TRBD1. The V gene end was trimmed by 6 bases and the J gene end by 6 bases; junction bases not matched to a gene: 4. The CDR3 has 14 amino acids. The germline V gene has CDR1 ENHRY and CDR2 SYGVKD.

This chain connects TRBV6-5 to TRBJ1-6, with D tentatively TRBD1 (5 bases). Trimming took off 7 bases at V and 9 bases at J, with 16 bases between the two ends. In germline, CDR1 is MNHEY, CDR2 SVGAGI. The CDR3 contains 14 residues. The CDR3 DNA reads as TGTGCCAGCACCATTAGGAGGGACGGTTCACCCCTCCACTTT. Encoded protein: CASTIRRDGSPLHF.

The genes are TRBV5-5 and TRBJ1-5, with D possibly matching TRBD1 (5 bases). This CDR3 comprises 15 residues. The germline CDR1 and CDR2 sequences are SGHKS and YYEKEE (reference sequence). V dropped 0 bases and J dropped 0 bases, with 7 bases sitting between them. CDR3 DNA: TGTGCCAGCAGCTTGGCCGGGGGTAGCAATCAGCCCCAGCATTTT. This sequence encodes CASSLAGGSNQPQHF.

This clone showed up just a few times. The chain has TRBV5-1 and TRBJ1-4; D unclear. The CDR3 length is 18 residues. Trimming took off 3 bases at V and 6 bases at J, with 24 bases between the two ends. Germline CDR1 and CDR2: SGHRS and YFSETQ. The CDR3 nucleotides read TGCGCCAGCAGCTCCCACGCCGCGGGCGTAGGTTTGGATGAAAAACTGTTTTTT. Protein product: CASSSHAAGVGLDEKLFF.

The chain employs TRBV18 and TRBJ1-4; tentative D call: TRBD1 (5 bases). The CDR3 length is 16 residues. Per the germline V gene, CDR1 is KGHSH and CDR2 is LQKENI. V lost 0 bases to trimming and J lost 5 bases, with 13 bases between them. CDR3 in amino acids: CASSPPARGENEKLFF. In DNA, the CDR3 is TGTGCCAGCTCACCACCGGCGAGGGGAGAGAATGAAAAACTGTTTTTT.

This clone has just a few counts. The chain recombines TRBV7-8 with TRBJ1-6; D uncertain. CDR3 length: 13 residues. V lost 1 base and J lost 9, with 7 bases in between. Germline V gene sequence: CDR1 SGHVS, CDR2 FQNEAQ. In DNA form, the CDR3 reads TGTGCCAGCAGCTTAGGTTCGGGTTCACCCCTCCACTTT. Translating it yields CASSLGSGSPLHF.

The V gene is TRBV19, the J gene TRBJ1-1; 8 bases map to TRBD1. J was trimmed by 2 bases and V by 5 bases; bases with no gene match: 7. CDR3 length equals 15 residues. Germline lookup yields CDR1 LNHDA and CDR2 SQIVND (reference sequence). In DNA form, the CDR3 reads TGTGCCAGTAGTTTTGGACAGGGCCTAAACACTGAAGCTTTCTTT. Translated: CASSFGQGLNTEAFF. The full variable domain, rest sourced from reference TRBV19 and TRBJ1-1, is DGGITQSPKYLFRKEGQNVTLSCEQNLNHDAMYWYRQDPGQGLRLIYYSQIVNDFQKGDIAEGYSVSREKKESFPLTVTSAQKNPTAFYLCASSFGQGLNTEAFFGQGTRLTVV.

V gene TRBV9 combines with J gene TRBJ1-1, with D possibly being TRBD1 (5 bases). Between the trimmed V and J ends, which lost 1 base and 4 bases, there was a span of 14 bases. Looked up from germline, CDR1 is SGDLS and CDR2 is YYNGEE. There are 15 residues in the CDR3. Here the CDR3 DNA reads TGTGCCAGCAGCGTAATAGGGCAGCAGGGCACTGAAGCTTTCTTT. Amino acids: CASSVIGQQGTEAFF.

The table lists this clone with many counts. The germline gene is not matched at one end of the junction; a read error may be the cause. The V and J genes are TRBV12-3 or TRBV12-4 and TRBJ1-1; D call uncertain. This CDR3 has 11 amino acids. The CDR3 sequence is CASSFGPNLDF. CDR3 coding DNA: TGTGCCAGCAGTTTTGGGCCGAATCTCGATTTT.

V is TRBV19 and J is TRBJ2-3; perhaps TRBD1 as D (6 bases). Germline CDR1 and CDR2: LNHDA and SQIVND (reference sequence). CDR3 size: 14 residues. Trimming cost V 7 bases and J 4 bases, with 15 bases left between them. DNA for the CDR3: TGTGCCAGTAACCTACAGGGATTCCCAGATACGCAGTATTTT. Its translation: CASNLQGFPDTQYF.

The V and J genes are TRBV9 and TRBJ1-6; D is possibly TRBD1 (5 bases). The germline V and J ends were trimmed by 3 bases and 0 bases, with 13 bases remaining between them. CDR3 length: 17 residues. The germline CDR1 and CDR2 sequences are SGDLS and YYNGEE. The CDR3 DNA follows: TGTGCCAGCAGCGGGGACGGGAGGAGCTCCTATAATTCACCCCTCCACTTT. Translated: CASSGDGRSSYNSPLHF.

This clone occurred a few times. The CDR3 DNA sequence: TGTGCCAGCAGGTTTTCCCGGACAGTCAACTATGGCTACACCTTC. Translation: CASRFSRTVNYGYTF. The chain employs TRBV5-8 and TRBJ1-2; D may be TRBD1 (6 bases). CDR3 size: 15 residues. V lost 5 bases and J 2 bases, leaving 16 bases between the germline ends. The germline V gene encodes CDR1 SGHTS and CDR2 YDEGEE.

This CDR3 reads CACLIAANTGELFF. In DNA form, the CDR3 reads TGTGCCTGCCTTATAGCGGCAAACACCGGGGAGCTGTTTTTT. The rearrangement uses TRBV30 and TRBJ2-2, with D possibly being TRBD2 (6 bases). V was cut by 6 bases and J by 2 bases, with 13 bases left in between. CDR1 GTSNPN and CDR2 SVGIG come from the germline V gene (reference sequence). CDR3 length: 14 amino acids.

This clone was detected only once. The chain uses TRBV2 and TRBJ2-2; D remains unclear. The V end was cut by 10 bases, the J end by 3 bases, with 3 bases between. The length of the CDR3 is 10 residues. Germline V gene sequence: CDR1 SNHLY, CDR2 FYNNEI. The CDR3 nucleotides are TGTGCCATCTACACCGGGGAGCTGTTTTTT. Translation gives CAIYTGELFF. Using reference TRBV2 and TRBJ2-2 for the parts outside the CDR3, the full variable domain is EPEVTQTPSHQVTQMGQEVILRCVPISNHLYFYWYRQILGQKVEFLVSFYNNEISEKSEIFDDQFSVERPDGSNFTLKIRSTKLEDSAMYFCAIYTGELFFGEGSRLTVL.

The chain couples TRBV28 to TRBJ2-7; 7 nucleotides align to TRBD1. CDR3 size: 11 residues. The germline gives CDR1 MDHEN, CDR2 SYDVKM. The V gene end was trimmed by 7 bases and the J gene end by 5 bases; junction bases not matched to a gene: 2. This CDR3 reads CASIQGDEQYF. In DNA form, the CDR3 reads TGTGCCAGCATCCAGGGGGACGAGCAGTACTTC.

V and J are TRBV9 and TRBJ2-7; D may match TRBD1 or TRBD2 (5 bases each). The CDR3 is 14 amino acids. V was pared by 3 bases and J by 5 bases, with 15 bases between. The V gene's germline CDR1 is SGDLS and CDR2 YYNGEE. The CDR3 reads CASSAGGLGDEQYF. Written as DNA, the CDR3 is TGTGCCAGCAGCGCTGGGGGTTTAGGTGACGAGCAGTACTTC.

J is TRBJ2-7 and V is TRBV7-2; 7 nucleotides align to TRBD1. V trimming: 5 bases; J trimming: 6 bases; junction bases outside the gene matches: 13. Germline CDR1 SGHTA, CDR2 FQGNSA. The CDR3 covers 15 residues. The CDR3 DNA reads TGTGCCAGCAGCGCGAGACAGGGCTCGTACTCCGAGCAGTACTTC. The encoded protein is CASSARQGSYSEQYF.

The J gene is TRBJ2-3, the V gene TRBV29-1; 9 bases agree with TRBD1. Trimming removed 6 bases from V and 0 bases from J; junction bases left unmatched: 4. Germline V gene lookup returns CDR1 SQVTM and CDR2 ANQGSEA. The CDR3 is 14 amino acids. CDR3 sequence reads: CSVDGQGSTDTQYF. CDR3 sequence (DNA): TGCAGCGTAGACGGACAGGGGAGCACAGATACGCAGTATTTT.

DNA for the CDR3: TGCGCCAGCAGCTTGGCCGACGGGACCTATGGCTACACCTTC. This codes for CASSLADGTYGYTF. The gene calls are TRBV5-1 and TRBJ1-2; D possibly corresponds to TRBD1 (5 bases). This CDR3 has 14 residues. Germline V gene data show CDR1 as SGHRS and CDR2 as YFSETQ. Trimming took 0 bases from V and 4 from J, leaving 10 bases between them.

The CDR3, as DNA: TGTGCCAGCAGTTTAAAAGTTAACAGTGGTCGCAATCAGCCCCAGCATTTT. Protein sequence: CASSLKVNSGRNQPQHF. The chain recombines TRBV28 with TRBJ1-5, with D unresolved. Germline loops: CDR1 MDHEN, CDR2 SYDVKM. The CDR3 is 17 amino acids. V was clipped by 2 bases and J by 2 bases, with 16 bases between them.

This rearrangement joins TRBV6-4 to TRBJ1-3; 7 nucleotides align to TRBD1. CDR3 length: 17 residues. Germline V lookup: CDR1 MRHNA, CDR2 SNTAGT. Trimming removed 7 bases from V and 0 bases from J; junction bases left unmatched: 12. This CDR3 reads CASNRAGQLASGNTIYF. In DNA, the CDR3 is TGTGCCAGCAATCGAGCGGGACAGCTAGCCTCTGGAAACACCATATATTTT.